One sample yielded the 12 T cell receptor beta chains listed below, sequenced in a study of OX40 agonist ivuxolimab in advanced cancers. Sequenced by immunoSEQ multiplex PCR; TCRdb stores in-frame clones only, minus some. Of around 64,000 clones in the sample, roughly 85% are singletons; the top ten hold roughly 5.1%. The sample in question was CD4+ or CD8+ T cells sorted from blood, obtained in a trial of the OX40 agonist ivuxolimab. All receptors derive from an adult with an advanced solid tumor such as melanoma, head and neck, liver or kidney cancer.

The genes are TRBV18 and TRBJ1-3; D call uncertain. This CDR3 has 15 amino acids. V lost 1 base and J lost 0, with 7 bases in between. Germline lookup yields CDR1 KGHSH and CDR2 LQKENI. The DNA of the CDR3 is TGTGCCAGCTCACCACGGGCGGACTCTGGAAACACCATATATTTT. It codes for CASSPRADSGNTIYF.

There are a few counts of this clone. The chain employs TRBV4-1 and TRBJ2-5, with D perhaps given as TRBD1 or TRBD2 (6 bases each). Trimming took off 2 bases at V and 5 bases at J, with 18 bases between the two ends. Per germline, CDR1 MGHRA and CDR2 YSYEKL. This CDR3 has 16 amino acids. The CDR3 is CASSQFRGPSMETQYF. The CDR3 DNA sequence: TGCGCCAGCAGCCAATTCCGGGGGCCTTCTATGGAGACCCAGTACTTC.

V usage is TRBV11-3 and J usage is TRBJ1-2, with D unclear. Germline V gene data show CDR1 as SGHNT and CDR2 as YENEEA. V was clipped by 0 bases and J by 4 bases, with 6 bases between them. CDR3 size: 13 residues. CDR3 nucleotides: TGTGCCAGCAGCTTAGATCAGACCTATGGCTACACCTTC. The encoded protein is CASSLDQTYGYTF.

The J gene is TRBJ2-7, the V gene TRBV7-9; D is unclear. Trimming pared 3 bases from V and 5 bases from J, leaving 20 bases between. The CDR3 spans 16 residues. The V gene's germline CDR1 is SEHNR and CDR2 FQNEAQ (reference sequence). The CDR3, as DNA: TGTGCCAGCAGCTTGGGCAGAACCCTTTCGGGCCACGAGCAGTACTTC. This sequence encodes CASSLGRTLSGHEQYF.

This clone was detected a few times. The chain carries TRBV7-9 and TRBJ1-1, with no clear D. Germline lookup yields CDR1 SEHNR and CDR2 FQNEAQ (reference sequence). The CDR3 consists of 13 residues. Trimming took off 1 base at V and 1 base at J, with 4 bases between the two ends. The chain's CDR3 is CASSLVANTEAFF. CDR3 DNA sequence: TGTGCCAGCAGCTTAGTGGCGAACACTGAAGCTTTCTTT.

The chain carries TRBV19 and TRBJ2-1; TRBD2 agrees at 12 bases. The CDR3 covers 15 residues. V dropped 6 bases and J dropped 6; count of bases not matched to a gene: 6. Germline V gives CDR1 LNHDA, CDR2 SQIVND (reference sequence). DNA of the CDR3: TGTGCCAGTAGCTTAGTGACTAGCGGGAGCAATGAGCAGTTCTTC. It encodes CASSLVTSGSNEQFF.

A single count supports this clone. CDR3 sequence: CASSREMNTEAFF. The CDR3 DNA is TGTGCCAGCAGTCGGGAGATGAACACTGAAGCTTTCTTT. The chain recombines TRBV6-5 with TRBJ1-1; D is ambiguous. Looked up from germline, CDR1 is MNHEY and CDR2 is SVGAGI. The CDR3 extends over 13 amino acids. The V and J ends lost 5 bases and 0 bases respectively, with 7 bases between them.

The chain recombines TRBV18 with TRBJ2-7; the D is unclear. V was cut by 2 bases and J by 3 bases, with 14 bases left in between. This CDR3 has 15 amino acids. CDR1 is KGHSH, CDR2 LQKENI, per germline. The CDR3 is CASSPGAQPYYEQYF. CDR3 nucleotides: TGTGCCAGCTCACCAGGCGCACAGCCATACTACGAGCAGTACTTC.

The CDR3 protein is CAWSGRQGTDTQYF. CDR3 DNA sequence: TGTGCCTGGAGTGGGAGGCAGGGGACAGATACGCAGTATTTT. The J gene is TRBJ2-3, the V gene TRBV30; TRBD1 is a possible D gene (6 bases). Trimming left V 1 base short and J 3 bases short, with 11 bases between. From germline, CDR1 is GTSNPN and CDR2 SVGIG (reference sequence). The CDR3 has 14 amino acids. The whole variable domain, filled in from reference TRBV30 and TRBJ2-3, reads SQTIHQWPATLVQPVGSPLSLECTVEGTSNPNLYWYRQAAGRGLQLLFYSVGIGQISSEVPQNLSASRPQDRQFILSSKKLLLSDSGFYLCAWSGRQGTDTQYFGPGTRLTVL.

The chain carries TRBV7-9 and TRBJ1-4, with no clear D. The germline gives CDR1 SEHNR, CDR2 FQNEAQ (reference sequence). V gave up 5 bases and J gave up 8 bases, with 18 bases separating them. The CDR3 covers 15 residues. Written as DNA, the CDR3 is TGTGCCAGCAGCAGTGGTGCGGGTGTAGGGGAAAAACTGTTTTTT. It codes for CASSSGAGVGEKLFF.

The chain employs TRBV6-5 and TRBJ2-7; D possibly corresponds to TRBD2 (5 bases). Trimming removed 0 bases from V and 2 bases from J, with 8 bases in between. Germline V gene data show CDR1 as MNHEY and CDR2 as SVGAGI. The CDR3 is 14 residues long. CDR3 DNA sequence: TGTGCCAGCAGTTACTCGACGGGGACCTACGAGCAGTACTTC. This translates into CASSYSTGTYEQYF.

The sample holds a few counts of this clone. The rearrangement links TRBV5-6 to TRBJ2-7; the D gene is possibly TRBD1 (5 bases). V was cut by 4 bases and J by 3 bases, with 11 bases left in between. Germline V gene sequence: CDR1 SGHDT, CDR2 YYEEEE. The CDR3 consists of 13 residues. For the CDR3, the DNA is TGTGCCAGCAGCCCGAAAGGGGTCTACGAGCAGTACTTC. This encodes CASSPKGVYEQYF.